The rows below give T cell receptor beta chains drawn from one sample of a study of technical replicates of blood from a handful of donors. This table comes from immunoSEQ multiplex PCR, and its TCRdb copy is limited to in-frame clones, with some not included. The table lists about 70,000 clones, about 89% of them singletons. The sequencing sample was made of PBMCs. These receptors were taken from a human donor in good health. Some clones in this sample may be carry-over from other donors' samples. CDR3s include the opening cysteine and the closing phenylalanine or tryptophan. D genes are given only for firm matches. The size of a clone is reported for some rows only, either as once, few or many, or as a class for expanded clones.

V	J	D	size	CDR3	DNA
TRBV4-3	TRBJ2-7	TRBD2	.	CASSQLRGSGDYEQYF	TGCGCCAGCAGCCAATTGCGCGGTAGCGGGGACTACGAGCAGTACTTC
TRBV5-1	TRBJ2-1	TRBD2	.	CASSRDYEQFF	TGCGCCAGCAGCCGGGACTACGAGCAGTTCTTC
TRBV16	TRBJ2-5	TRBD1	.	CASSPTWTGKFQESTQYF	TGTGCCAGCAGCCCGACCTGGACAGGGAAATTCCAAGAATCGACCCAGTACTTC
TRBV10-1	TRBJ2-1	TRBD2	.	CASYSGRAVPRQFF	TGCGCCAGCTACAGCGGGAGGGCCGTCCCCCGGCAGTTCTTC
TRBV27	TRBJ2-1	TRBD2	.	CASSFGLAGDEQFF	TGTGCCAGCAGTTTCGGACTAGCGGGAGATGAGCAGTTCTTC
TRBV6-6	TRBJ2-6	.	.	CASSPVISGANVLTF	TGTGCCAGCAGCCCGGTTATCTCTGGGGCCAACGTCCTGACTTTC
TRBV6-4	TRBJ2-6	.	.	CASSDRPGSLGGANVLTF	TGTGCCAGCAGTGATCGACCGGGTTCTTTGGGTGGGGCCAACGTCCTGACTTTC
TRBV30	TRBJ1-6	.	.	CAWLPGVSYNSPLHF	TGTGCCTGGCTACCAGGGGTCTCCTATAATTCACCCCTCCACTTT
TRBV25-1	TRBJ2-7	.	.	CASSEGGRGRDEQYF	TGTGCCAGCAGTGAGGGGGGAAGGGGAAGGGACGAGCAGTACTTC
TRBV27	TRBJ1-6	.	.	CASMLGSSYNSPLHF	TGTGCCAGCATGCTAGGGAGCTCCTATAATTCACCCCTCCACTTT
TRBV19	TRBJ2-7	TRBD2	.	CASSIRTSASYEQYF	TGTGCCAGTAGTATCCGGACTAGCGCATCCTACGAGCAGTACTTC
TRBV2	TRBJ2-5	TRBD1	.	CASRPQGAPQETQYF	TGTGCCAGCAGACCCCAGGGGGCGCCCCAAGAGACCCAGTACTTC
TRBV4-1	TRBJ1-5	.	.	CASSQDREGDQPQHF	TGCGCCAGCAGCCAAGACAGGGAGGGGGATCAGCCCCAGCATTTT
TRBV5-4	TRBJ2-7	.	once	CASSYGMYEQYF	TGTGCCAGCAGCTACGGGATGTACGAGCAGTACTTC
TRBV30	TRBJ2-7	TRBD1	.	CAWSVPDRALYEQYF	TGTGCCTGGAGTGTACCGGACAGGGCTCTCTACGAGCAGTACTTC
TRBV4-2	TRBJ2-2	TRBD2	.	CASSRIPGGSQTGELFF	TGTGCCAGCAGCCGGATTCCGGGCGGGAGCCAAACCGGGGAGCTGTTTTTT
TRBV19	TRBJ2-3	TRBD1	.	CASPRVGQETPTHSQYF	TGTGCCAGCCCTAGAGTGGGACAGGAGACTCCTACTCATTCGCAGTATTTT
TRBV5-1	TRBJ1-1	TRBD1	.	CASSLPPGGRGTEAFF	TGCGCCAGCAGCTTGCCCCCAGGGGGCAGGGGCACTGAAGCTTTCTTT
TRBV5-1	TRBJ1-1	.	.	CASRAQLASEAFF	TGCGCCAGCAGAGCCCAGTTAGCCAGTGAAGCTTTCTTT
TRBV7-9	TRBJ2-7	TRBD1	few	CASSEDRVYEQYF	TGTGCCAGCAGCGAGGACAGGGTCTACGAGCAGTACTTC
TRBV14	TRBJ2-5	.	.	CASSQKAGLSETQYF	TGTGCCAGCAGCCAGAAGGCAGGGCTGAGCGAGACCCAGTACTTC
TRBV5-6	TRBJ2-6	.	.	CASRLGFSGANVLTF	TGTGCCAGCAGGCTGGGCTTCTCTGGGGCCAACGTCCTGACTTTC
TRBV6-6	TRBJ2-2	TRBD1	.	CASRGQGEATGELFF	TGTGCCAGCAGGGGACAGGGGGAGGCCACCGGGGAGCTGTTTTTT
TRBV10-3	TRBJ2-7	.	.	CAISRGVGGSSYEQYF	TGTGCCATCTCCCGCGGGGTCGGTGGCAGCTCCTACGAGCAGTACTTC
TRBV30	TRBJ2-1	TRBD2	.	CAWEGLASYNEQFF	TGTGCCTGGGAGGGACTAGCGTCCTACAATGAGCAGTTCTTC
TRBV2	TRBJ1-2	TRBD1	.	CASSDGQGALGYTF	TGTGCCAGCAGTGACGGACAGGGGGCGCTTGGCTACACCTTC
TRBV29-1	TRBJ1-1	.	.	CSAEDRNTEAFF	TGCAGCGCCGAGGACAGAAACACTGAAGCTTTCTTT
TRBV7-2	TRBJ2-7	.	.	CASSLAGGSYEQYF	TGTGCCAGCAGCTTAGCTGGCGGATCCTACGAGCAGTACTTC
TRBV29-1	TRBJ2-2	.	.	CSVYRETAGELFF	TGCAGCGTCTACCGGGAGACGGCCGGGGAGCTGTTTTTT
TRBV14	TRBJ1-2	.	.	CASSLDIGGASGYTF	TGTGCCAGCAGCCTCGATATTGGGGGCGCGAGTGGCTACACCTTC
TRBV4-3	TRBJ1-2	.	.	CASSMRAGANYGYTF	TGCGCCAGCAGCATGAGGGCAGGAGCTAACTATGGCTACACCTTC
TRBV6-7	TRBJ2-7	.	.	CASSYTTFSVSSIVGEQYF	TGTGCCAGCAGTTACACCACGTTTAGCGTTTCTTCAATCGTAGGCGAGCAGTACTTC
TRBV7-2	TRBJ2-5	.	.	CASSYSSETQYF	TGTGCCAGCAGCTATTCGTCGGAGACCCAGTACTTC
TRBV18	TRBJ2-3	TRBD2	.	CASSLTGGSSDTQYF	TGTGCCAGCTCCCTCACCGGGGGGAGCTCAGATACGCAGTATTTT
TRBV27	TRBJ2-7	.	once	CASSLGSFYEQYF	TGTGCCAGCAGTTTAGGCAGTTTCTACGAGCAGTACTTC
TRBV5-1	TRBJ2-7	TRBD1	.	CASSFVTGTENF	TGCGCCAGCAGCTTCGTAACCGGGACAGAAAACTTC
TRBV29-1	TRBJ1-2	.	.	CSVDRGGGGYTF	TGCAGCGTTGATCGCGGGGGGGGTGGCTACACCTTC
TRBV5-8	TRBJ2-3	TRBD2	.	CASRPLAGGPPSTDTQYF	TGTGCCAGCAGACCACTAGCGGGGGGTCCTCCTAGCACAGATACGCAGTATTTT
TRBV7-9	TRBJ1-3	.	.	CASSPPGGITIYF	TGTGCCAGCAGCCCCCCTGGGGGCATCACCATATATTTT
TRBV11-2	TRBJ2-7	.	.	CASSLDTDSLYEQYF	TGTGCCAGCAGCTTAGATACGGACAGCCTCTACGAGCAGTACTTC
TRBV5-4	TRBJ1-1	TRBD1	once	CASSLGGRAGGAGNTEAFF	TGTGCCAGCAGCCTGGGGGGTAGAGCAGGGGGCGCAGGGAACACTGAAGCTTTCTTT
TRBV10-2	TRBJ2-7	TRBD1	.	CASSEQGAKPGEQYF	TGCGCCAGCAGCGAACAGGGGGCAAAGCCGGGCGAGCAGTACTTC
TRBV2	TRBJ2-5	TRBD2	.	CASGRVAGAQETQYF	TGTGCCAGTGGGCGAGTAGCGGGGGCACAAGAGACCCAGTACTTC
TRBV30	TRBJ2-5	TRBD2	.	CAWILSGGAGEVAETQYF	TGTGCCTGGATTCTCAGCGGGGGGGCGGGGGAGGTCGCAGAGACCCAGTACTTC
TRBV5-1	TRBJ2-5	.	.	CASSLERPETQYF	TGCGCCAGCAGCTTGGAGCGCCCGGAGACCCAGTACTTC
TRBV5-1	TRBJ2-3	TRBD1	.	CASSLEGTAHTQYF	TGCGCCAGCAGCTTGGAAGGGACAGCTCATACGCAGTATTTT
TRBV5-4	TRBJ1-4	.	once	CASSQLSGTNEKLFF	TGTGCCAGCAGCCAATTGTCGGGAACAAATGAAAAACTGTTTTTT
TRBV4-1	TRBJ2-3	.	.	CASSQAPRVGSDTQYF	TGCGCCAGCAGCCAAGCCCCCAGGGTAGGATCAGATACGCAGTATTTT
TRBV7-9	TRBJ1-1	.	once	CASSVTAEAFF	TGTGCCAGCAGCGTAACGGCTGAAGCTTTCTTT
TRBV7-8	TRBJ2-7	.	.	CASTRGAVRSYEQYF	TGTGCCAGCACCCGAGGAGCGGTTAGGTCCTACGAGCAGTACTTC
TRBV2	TRBJ1-4	TRBD1	.	CASNRQGRPTNEKLFF	TGTGCCAGCAACCGACAGGGACGACCAACTAATGAAAAACTGTTTTTT
TRBV23-1	TRBJ2-7	TRBD1	.	CARSDREYEQYF	TGCGCCAGAAGCGACAGGGAATACGAGCAGTACTTC
TRBV4-2	TRBJ2-7	TRBD2	.	CASSQGLAGSGEQYF	TGTGCCAGCAGCCAAGGACTAGCGGGATCTGGTGAGCAGTACTTC
TRBV2	TRBJ2-7	TRBD2	.	CASRLAESSYEQYF	TGTGCCAGCAGACTAGCGGAAAGCTCCTACGAGCAGTACTTC